This entry lists 11 T cell receptor beta chains sequenced from one sample in a study of OX40 agonist ivuxolimab in advanced cancers. The protocol was immunoSEQ multiplex PCR, while the TCRdb copy is restricted to in-frame clones and leaves out a portion. The sample has about 15,000 clones, approximately 93% seen once. This specimen was CD4+ or CD8+ T cells sorted from blood, taken in a trial of the OX40 agonist ivuxolimab. The receptors come from an adult with an advanced solid tumor such as melanoma, head and neck, liver or kidney cancer.

The J gene is TRBJ1-1, the V gene TRBV13; tentatively, D is TRBD1 (5 bases). CDR1 and CDR2 (germline): PRHDT, FYEKMQ (reference sequence). CDR3 length: 14 residues. V lost 1 base and J lost 7, with 13 bases in between. CDR3 in amino acids: CASSLARRDGEAFF. The CDR3 DNA is TGTGCCAGCAGCTTAGCGCGGAGGGACGGTGAAGCTTTCTTT.

The chain couples TRBV28 to TRBJ2-7; 9 positions agree with TRBD1. The CDR3 is 15 amino acids. V lost 6 bases, J lost 1 base, and 7 bases stayed unmatched. Germline CDR1 reads MDHEN; CDR2 reads SYDVKM. This CDR3 is CASSHTGTGSYEQYF. The CDR3 DNA follows: TGTGCCAGCAGCCATACCGGGACAGGGTCCTACGAGCAGTACTTC.

CDR3 sequence reads: CSVGGDVLAKNIQYF. For the CDR3, the DNA is TGCAGCGTTGGTGGGGATGTGTTAGCCAAAAACATTCAGTACTTC. The V call is TRBV29-1, the J call TRBJ2-4; no clear D gene. This CDR3 has 15 residues. Germline lookup yields CDR1 SQVTM and CDR2 ANQGSEA. V lost 4 bases and J 0 bases, leaving 13 bases between the germline ends.

The rearrangement links TRBV6-6 to TRBJ2-5; 10 bases are a match to TRBD2. The junction had 8 bases not matched to a gene; V was cut back by 6 bases and J by 1 base. The CDR3 is 16 amino acids. Germline V CDR1 and CDR2: MNHNY, SVGAGI (reference sequence). CDR3 coding DNA: TGTGCCAGCAGCCCGGGACTAGCGAACCGCCAAGAGACCCAGTACTTC. Translation: CASSPGLANRQETQYF.

A remark on this clone: The same CDR3 is also encoded by other DNA sequences in this sample. The J gene is TRBJ2-1, the V gene TRBV11-2; TRBD1 agrees at 9 bases. The V segment lost 8 bases and the J segment 4 bases; nucleotides outside the gene matches: 15. Germline assignment: CDR1 SGHAT and CDR2 FQNNGV. CDR3 length equals 17 residues. The CDR3 spells CASGAIFRDRVYNEQFF. CDR3 DNA: TGTGCCAGCGGCGCTATATTTCGGGACAGGGTGTACAATGAGCAGTTCTTC. The whole variable domain, filled in from reference TRBV11-2 and TRBJ2-1, reads EAGVAQSPRYKIIEKRQSVAFWCNPISGHATLYWYQQILGQGPKLLIQFQNNGVVDDSQLPKDRFSAERLKGVDSTLKIQPAKLEDSAVYLCASGAIFRDRVYNEQFFGPGTRLTVL.

V usage is TRBV28 and J usage is TRBJ2-3, with 8 nucleotides matching TRBD2. Germline CDR1 is MDHEN and CDR2 is SYDVKM. J lost 2 bases, V lost 3 bases, and 4 bases had no gene match. CDR3 size: 15 residues. The CDR3 sequence: CASSFIGGATDTQYF. DNA for the CDR3: TGTGCCAGCAGTTTTATCGGGGGGGCCACAGATACGCAGTATTTT.

The chain uses TRBV12-5 and TRBJ2-3; TRBD2 might be the D (6 bases). The CDR3 extends over 15 amino acids. V was pared by 0 bases and J by 5 bases, with 12 bases between. From germline, CDR1 is LGHNT and CDR2 FRNRAP. CDR3 nucleotide sequence: TGTGCTAGTGGTTTGGTAGGCCTAGCGCAAGATACGCAGTATTTT. As protein: CASGLVGLAQDTQYF.

This clone has only one observation. This rearrangement joins TRBV4-1 to TRBJ1-6; the match to TRBD1 covers 7 bases. Germline assignment: CDR1 MGHRA and CDR2 YSYEKL. This CDR3 region has 16 residues. V lost 8 bases and J lost 3; bases outside the gene matches: 10. The CDR3 reads CASQGDSAHYNSPLHF. The CDR3 coding sequence is TGCGCCAGCCAAGGGGACAGTGCACACTATAATTCACCCCTCCACTTT.

This chain links TRBV9 with TRBJ1-3; D not certain. The V and J ends lost 4 bases and 0 bases respectively, with 11 bases between them. In germline, CDR1 is SGDLS, CDR2 YYNGEE. The CDR3 has 15 residues. In DNA form, the CDR3 reads TGTGCCAGCAGCCCGTCGGGGTTCTCTGGAAACACCATATATTTT. Its protein is CASSPSGFSGNTIYF.

The chain has TRBV6-6 and TRBJ2-1, with 10 bases matching TRBD2. Germline CDR1 and CDR2: MNHNY and SVGAGI (reference sequence). CDR3 length equals 13 residues. Trimming cost V 1 base and J 9 bases; bases outside gene matches: 0. This chain's CDR3 is CASSYWTSGEQFF. The CDR3 coding sequence is TGTGCCAGCAGTTACTGGACTAGCGGTGAGCAGTTCTTC.

The CDR3 DNA reads TGTGCCAGCAGTGGGCAGGGCAATCAGCCCCAGCATTTT. It codes for CASSGQGNQPQHF. The genes are TRBV2 and TRBJ1-5; D gene ambiguous. V lost 4 bases and J lost 2, with 6 bases in between. Germline loops: CDR1 SNHLY, CDR2 FYNNEI. The CDR3 has 13 amino acids. Complete variable domain (other parts from reference TRBV2 and TRBJ1-5): EPEVTQTPSHQVTQMGQEVILRCVPISNHLYFYWYRQILGQKVEFLVSFYNNEISEKSEIFDDQFSVERPDGSNFTLKIRSTKLEDSAMYFCASSGQGNQPQHFGDGTRLSIL.